This TCR beta chain emerged from a study of metastatic and nonmetastatic thyroid tumors. Study at large: Samples came from malignant and benign thyroid patients, and repertoires were compared across blood and tumor or nodule tissue.

The sample holds a few counts of this clone. No antigen is known for it. A read error may account for a junction end that differs from germline. Germline loops: CDR1 MNHEY, CDR2 SVGAGI. The CDR3 runs 14 residues. Original processing notes: For papillary thyroid cancer, a distant-metastasis classifier was constructed from CDR3 differences observed across clinicopathological groups. TCRdb re-clonotyped the PCR reads via MiXCR. The authors' filters were not applied to this entry. Of under 95,000 clones listed, approximately 9% are singletons. Among the patients, none had received any treatment before thyroid surgery. Study-level results: Benign nodules were reported to have significantly lower TCR beta diversity than malignant thyroid tumors, in blood and tumor.

The receptor comes from a female donor with papillary thyroid cancer or a benign thyroid nodule (not recorded which). Some clones in this sample may be carry-over from other donors' samples. The sequencing input was blood. J is TRBJ2-7 and V is TRBV6-5, with D possibly being TRBD1 (5 bases). The CDR3 nucleotides read TGTGCCAGCAGTTACGAGACAGTCTCCTACGATCAGTACTTC. Encoded protein: CASSYETVSYDQYF.